Shown below are 17 T cell receptor beta chains from a single sample sequenced in a study of blood T cell repertoires in COVID-19 (dated by TCRdb to the early 2020s). Libraries were built with the immunoSEQ multiplex PCR assay. TCRdb took over this immuneACCESS table, retaining in-frame rearrangements with V and J assigned. Such tables are incomplete; in checked studies, under half of the missing clones stem from an unresolved V gene, and the remainder is unexplained. The sample yields about 63,000 clones; approximately 80% were counted once. The ten largest clones add up to 3.5% to 4% of the sample. Sequenced input: PBMCs or T cells enriched from blood (not recorded which). Receptors were obtained from a woman aged 40 to 49 with acute COVID-19.

The chain joins TRBV7-9 to TRBJ1-4; D perhaps matches TRBD1 (6 bases). CDR3 size: 15 residues. V was trimmed by 4 bases and J by 0 bases, leaving 9 bases between them. Looked up from germline, CDR1 is SEHNR and CDR2 is FQNEAQ (reference sequence). The DNA for the CDR3 is TGTGCCAGCAGCTGGGAGGGGGCAACTAATGAAAAACTGTTTTTT. It translates to CASSWEGATNEKLFF.

This clone has just a few counts. The rearrangement links TRBV9 to TRBJ1-1; D perhaps matches TRBD1 (5 bases). Trimming took off 0 bases at V and 1 base at J, with 13 bases between the two ends. The CDR3 is 16 amino acids. Looked up from germline, CDR1 is SGDLS and CDR2 is YYNGEE. Written as DNA, the CDR3 is TGTGCCAGCAGCGTAGCGACAGTCAAGAAGAACACTGAAGCTTTCTTT. This translates into CASSVATVKKNTEAFF.

This clone appeared a single time. This rearrangement joins TRBV28 to TRBJ2-7, with 16 bases matching TRBD2. In germline, CDR1 is MDHEN, CDR2 SYDVKM. The junction had 4 bases not matched to a gene; V was cut back by 6 bases and J by 5 bases. The length of the CDR3 is 15 residues. As DNA, the CDR3 is TGTGCCAGCAGGGCGGGACTAGCGGGAGGGGACGAGCAGTACTTC. Protein product: CASRAGLAGGDEQYF. The variable domain in full, with the rest retrieved from reference TRBV28 and TRBJ2-7, is DVKVTQSSRYLVKRTGEKVFLECVQDMDHENMFWYRQDPGLGLRLIYFSYDVKMKEKGDIPEGYSVSREKKERFSLILESASTNQTSMYLCASRAGLAGGDEQYFGPGTRLTVT.

The genes are TRBV28 and TRBJ1-3, with TRBD1 matching 8 bases. This CDR3 has 16 residues. In germline, CDR1 is MDHEN, CDR2 SYDVKM. J was trimmed by 3 bases and V by 4 bases; bases with no gene match: 8. CDR3 DNA sequence: TGTGCCAGCAGTTCAGGGACAGGCCGATTTGGAAACACCATATATTTT. It specifies CASSSGTGRFGNTIYF.

The chain carries TRBV25-1 and TRBJ1-1; perhaps TRBD1 as D (5 bases). V lost 7 bases to trimming and J lost 6 bases, with 21 bases between them. The CDR3 spans 15 residues. Germline V gene lookup returns CDR1 MGHDK and CDR2 SYGVNS. The CDR3 region has the DNA TGTGCCAGCACTCCCTGGGGGGAGTTCGACGCTGAAGCTTTCTTT. It encodes CASTPWGEFDAEAFF.

J is TRBJ1-4 and V is TRBV4-1, with 9 bases lining up with TRBD1. The CDR3 has 15 amino acids. Germline V gene data show CDR1 as MGHRA and CDR2 as YSYEKL. V lost 0 bases and J lost 4; bases outside the gene matches: 0. The CDR3 region is CASSQEDRGNEKLFF. The CDR3 nucleotides are TGCGCCAGCAGCCAAGAGGACAGGGGTAATGAAAAACTGTTTTTT.

The chain is built from TRBV5-1 and TRBJ2-5; no definite D call. The CDR3 runs to 14 residues. Germline values: CDR1 SGHRS, CDR2 YFSETQ. V was shortened by 4 bases and J by 4 bases, with 14 bases between the two germline ends. The DNA of the CDR3 is TGCGCCAGCAGCGTGGCGCAGGTTGGAGAGACCCAGTACTTC. Translation gives CASSVAQVGETQYF.

This chain uses TRBV5-1 with TRBJ2-2, with a possible D match to TRBD2 (5 bases). The V end lost 4 bases, the J end lost 0 bases, and 13 bases lay between the germline ends. The germline CDR1 and CDR2 sequences are SGHRS and YFSETQ. The CDR3 length is 16 residues. Here the CDR3 DNA reads TGCGCCAGCAGCCCCCGCAGCGGATCGAACACCGGGGAGCTGTTTTTT. It specifies CASSPRSGSNTGELFF.

J is TRBJ1-1 and V is TRBV7-6; D remains ambiguous. There are 16 residues in the CDR3. The V end was cut by 0 bases, the J end by 2 bases, with 13 bases between. Germline V CDR1 and CDR2: SGHVS, FNYEAQ. This CDR3 is CASSLAYGRANTEAFF. The DNA for the CDR3 is TGTGCCAGCAGCTTAGCGTATGGGAGGGCCAACACTGAAGCTTTCTTT.

This clone appeared a single time. The J gene is TRBJ2-3, the V gene TRBV10-1; D is possibly TRBD2 (6 bases). Per germline, CDR1 WNHNN and CDR2 SYGVQD (reference sequence). This CDR3 contains 13 residues. The V end lost 5 bases, the J end lost 5 bases, and 11 bases lay between the germline ends. The CDR3 nucleotides read TGCGCCAGCAGTCCCTCCGGGGGAGATACGCAGTATTTT. This gives the protein CASSPSGGDTQYF.

This clone was counted a single time. The chain joins TRBV5-1 to TRBJ1-2; 8 bases line up with TRBD1. With 3 bases clipped from V and 0 bases from J, the junction kept 4 bases outside the gene matches. CDR3 length equals 15 residues. In germline, CDR1 is SGHRS, CDR2 YFSETQ. CDR3 residues: CASSSQQGANYGYTF. CDR3 coding DNA: TGCGCCAGCAGCTCCCAACAGGGGGCTAACTATGGCTACACCTTC. The whole variable domain, remainder taken from reference TRBV5-1 and TRBJ1-2, is KAGVTQTPRYLIKTRGQQVTLSCSPISGHRSVSWYQQTPGQGLQFLFEYFSETQRNKGNFPGRFSGRQFSNSRSEMNVSTLELGDSALYLCASSSQQGANYGYTFGSGTRLTVV.

This clone turned up a few times. At one boundary the junction diverges from the germline segment, which might be a read error. The chain joins TRBV19 to TRBJ1-3, with D maybe TRBD1 (5 bases). The CDR3 contains 11 residues. Per germline, CDR1 LNHDA and CDR2 SQIVND (reference sequence). CDR3 residues: CASMRGRSTDF. DNA of the CDR3: TGTGCCAGTATGCGGGGACGAAGCACGGACTTT.

The chain recombines TRBV10-3 with TRBJ2-3; 7 bases fit TRBD2. The CDR3 is made up of 15 amino acids. CDR1 and CDR2 (germline): ENHRY, SYGVKD. Trimming removed 6 bases from V and 5 bases from J; junction bases left unmatched: 11. CDR3 sequence reads: CAIRPQLAERDTQYF. CDR3 bases: TGTGCCATCAGACCCCAGCTAGCGGAACGAGATACGCAGTATTTT.

The chain carries TRBV7-2 and TRBJ1-2, with 10 positions matching TRBD1. Unmatched junction bases numbered 18, after V lost 4 bases and J lost 4 bases. CDR3 length equals 19 residues. The germline V gene has CDR1 SGHTA and CDR2 FQGNSA. CDR3 DNA sequence: TGTGCCAGCAGCTATAAACCCCAGGGACAGGGGCGAGGGCTCTATGGCTACACCTTC. This gives the protein CASSYKPQGQGRGLYGYTF.

This chain joins TRBV29-1 and TRBJ1-3, with 7 bases fitting TRBD1. Per the germline V gene, CDR1 is SQVTM and CDR2 is ANQGSEA. J was trimmed by 4 bases and V by 7 bases; bases with no gene match: 10. The CDR3 has 14 amino acids. The CDR3: CSADLTGSGNTIYF. DNA for the CDR3: TGCAGCGCCGACCTGACAGGGAGCGGAAACACCATATATTTT.

On this clone: Other DNA sequences in this specimen translate into the identical CDR3. This chain connects TRBV7-7 to TRBJ2-5, with 10 nucleotides matching TRBD1. CDR1 and CDR2 from the germline V gene are SSHAT and FNYEAQ (reference sequence). Trimming removed 5 bases from V and 4 bases from J; junction bases left unmatched: 4. The CDR3 length is 14 residues. The CDR3 DNA is TGTGCCAGCAGCCCAGGGACAGGGGCAGAGACCCAGTACTTC. As protein: CASSPGTGAETQYF. Full variable domain (remainder filled in from reference TRBV7-7 and TRBJ2-5): GAGVSQSPRYKVTKRGQDVTLRCDPISSHATLYWYQQALGQGPEFLTYFNYEAQPDKSGLPSDRFSAERPEGSISTLTIQRTEQRDSAMYRCASSPGTGAETQYFGPGTRLLVL.

The rearrangement uses TRBV18 and TRBJ1-6; D is perhaps TRBD1 (5 bases). The CDR3 covers 15 residues. V gave up 6 bases and J gave up 11 bases, with 20 bases separating them. Germline CDR1 reads KGHSH; CDR2 reads LQKENI. CDR3 sequence reads: CASSPQTQGSAPLHF. The DNA of the CDR3 is TGTGCCAGCTCTCCTCAAACGCAGGGTTCGGCACCCCTCCACTTT.